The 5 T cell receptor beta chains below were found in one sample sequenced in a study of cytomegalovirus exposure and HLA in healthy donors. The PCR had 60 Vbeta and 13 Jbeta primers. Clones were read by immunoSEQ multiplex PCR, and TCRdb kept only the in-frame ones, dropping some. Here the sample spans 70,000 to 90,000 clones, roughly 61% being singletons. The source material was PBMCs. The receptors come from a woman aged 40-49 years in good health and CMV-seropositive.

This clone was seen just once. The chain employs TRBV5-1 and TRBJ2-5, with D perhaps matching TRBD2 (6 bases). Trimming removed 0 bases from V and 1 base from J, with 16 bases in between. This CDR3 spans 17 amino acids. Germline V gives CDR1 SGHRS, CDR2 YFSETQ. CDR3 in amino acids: CASSLVRGVGGQETQYF. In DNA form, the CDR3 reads TGCGCCAGCAGCTTGGTACGGGGTGTGGGAGGCCAAGAGACCCAGTACTTC.

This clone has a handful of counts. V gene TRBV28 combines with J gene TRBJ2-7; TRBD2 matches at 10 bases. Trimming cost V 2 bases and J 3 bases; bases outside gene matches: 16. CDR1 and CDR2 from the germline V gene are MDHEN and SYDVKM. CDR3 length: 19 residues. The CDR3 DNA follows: TGTGCCAGCAGTTTAACCCCATGGACTAGCGGAACAATCGTCTACGAGCAGTACTTC. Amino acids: CASSLTPWTSGTIVYEQYF.

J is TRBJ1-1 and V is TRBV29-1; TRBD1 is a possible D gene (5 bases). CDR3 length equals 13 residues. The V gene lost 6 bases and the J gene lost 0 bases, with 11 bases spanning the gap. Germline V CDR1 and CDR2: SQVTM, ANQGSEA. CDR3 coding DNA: TGCAGCGTCTCGGGACTAATGAACACTGAAGCTTTCTTT. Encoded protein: CSVSGLMNTEAFF.

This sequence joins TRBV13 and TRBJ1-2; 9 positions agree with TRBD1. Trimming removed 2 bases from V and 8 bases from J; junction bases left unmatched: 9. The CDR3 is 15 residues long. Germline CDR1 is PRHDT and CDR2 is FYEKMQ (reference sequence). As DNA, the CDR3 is TGTGCCAGCAGCTTATTTGGACAGGGGTCGCACGGCTACACCTTC. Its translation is CASSLFGQGSHGYTF.

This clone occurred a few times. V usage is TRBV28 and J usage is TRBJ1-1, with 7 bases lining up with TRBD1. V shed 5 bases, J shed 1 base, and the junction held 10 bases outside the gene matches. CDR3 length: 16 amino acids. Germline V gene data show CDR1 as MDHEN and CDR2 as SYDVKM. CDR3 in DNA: TGTGCCAGCAGTCCCCTTGAGGGGGCGGAGAACACTGAAGCTTTCTTT. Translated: CASSPLEGAENTEAFF.